This T cell receptor beta chain was documented in a study of PD-L1 blockade in urothelial cancer (dated by TCRdb to about 2017). About the full investigation: All patients started therapy around 2014 and received atezolizumab 1,200 mg intravenously every 3 weeks. TCR sequencing covered pretreatment tumor samples and matched, serially collected peripheral blood taken before and after atezolizumab treatment. Blood samples were analyzed 3 weeks after the start of treatment (second dose) and 6 weeks after the start of treatment. Blood samples gave a median of around 140,000 T cells and tens of thousands of unique TCRs, with a median clonality of approximately 0.08. Approximately 29 patients had pretreatment blood TCR-seq, around 24 had at least one posttreatment blood collection, and around 24 had tumor TCR-seq. In the same patients who had TCR sequencing, pretreatment tumors also underwent whole exome sequencing and RNA sequencing. An ECOG performance status of 0 or 1 was recorded for the patients, and 0 to 3 prior chemotherapy regimens had been received by the patients. Durable clinical benefit was achieved by nine patients and was not achieved by 20 patients. Durable clinical benefit was defined as progression-free survival longer than 6 months, and TCR features were also tested against progression-free and overall survival. Twenty-five of 29 patients were identified as males with urothelial cancer of bladder origin, and a prior smoking history was reported by 18 of 29 patients. The study, an exploratory multi-omic analysis, examined somatic, immune and clinical correlates of response to PD-L1 blockade with atezolizumab in urothelial cancer. Points the paper makes about the study in general: A pretreatment peripheral blood TCR clonality below the median was linked to improved progression-free and overall survival. Because the sample size was small (n = 29) and many of the analyses were exploratory, the results are meant to be hypothesis-generating. Greater expansion of tumor-associated TCR clones in peripheral blood 3 weeks after the start of treatment was observed in patients with durable benefit (n of about 20, p = 0.022).

From the cysteine up to the phenylalanine, the CDR3 has a length of 14 residues. Solely the CDR3 DNA is kept, with 42 bases framed from the first base. Per the germline V gene, SGHVS is the CDR1 and FNYEAQ is the CDR2. From V the trimming removes 5 bases and from J it removes 4 bases, while the gene matches leave 3 bases of the junction unaccounted for. The cohort comprised about 30 patients with locally advanced or metastatic urothelial carcinoma treated at Memorial Sloan Kettering on a trial protocol. Peripheral blood mononuclear cells were collected pretreatment and during treatment, with between 1 and 8 total time points per patient. The Qiagen DNeasy Blood extraction kit was used to purify genomic DNA from total PBMCs and from tumor samples. Collected pretreatment and during treatment, PBMCs were isolated and stored as previously described. Concerning this clone: No antigen is known for it. Base qualities were left out, and no much larger clone turns up one base away.

Synthetic TCR analog templates were spiked into each PCR to estimate absolute template abundance from read counts. TCRbeta CDR3 regions were amplified from genomic DNA with bias-controlled V and J gene primers using the immunoSEQ assay. Sequencing of rearranged TCRbeta segments was done at approximately 20X coverage. Under the source paper's analysis protocol: Clustering was used to correct sequencing errors, and CDR3s were annotated against IMGT so that V, D and J genes could be assigned. Downstream analyses used only productive TCRbeta rearrangements and left out out-of-frame or stop-codon sequences. Clonality was computed as one minus Shannon entropy normalized by the log of the number of unique productive sequences. Fisher's exact test with Benjamini-Hochberg correction, using a cutoff of adjusted p below 0.01, was how clones that differed between time points or between blood and tumor were identified. Held by TCRdb, this immuneACCESS table contains in-frame sequences only and omits some clones. Under half of the omission traces to an unresolved V gene where checked; the cause of the rest is unknown. V and J calls and clone size are as listed in that table; D and trimming were resolved from the DNA. The table for this sample lists more than 30,000 clones; around 89% of them were counted only once. The top ten hold approximately 1.9% of the sample.

The V gene is TRBV7-6 and the J gene is TRBJ1-1, and TRBD1 aligns with 11 junction nucleotides. The sample consisted of PBMCs, taken around atezolizumab (anti-PD-L1) treatment. The TCR sequence derives from a man aged 55 to 69 with urothelial cancer. The DNA is TGTGCCAGCAGCCCCGGGACAGGGGGCACTGAAGCTTTCTTT. Translation gives CASSPGTGGTEAFF. The full variable domain, with segments outside the CDR3 supplied by the reference TRBV7-6 and TRBJ1-1 proteins, appears as GAGVSQSPRYKVTKRGQDVALRCDPISGHVSLYWYRQALGQGPEFLTYFNYEAQQDKSGLPNDRFSAERPEGSISTLTIQRTEQRDSAMYRCASSPGTGGTEAFFGQGTRLTVV.